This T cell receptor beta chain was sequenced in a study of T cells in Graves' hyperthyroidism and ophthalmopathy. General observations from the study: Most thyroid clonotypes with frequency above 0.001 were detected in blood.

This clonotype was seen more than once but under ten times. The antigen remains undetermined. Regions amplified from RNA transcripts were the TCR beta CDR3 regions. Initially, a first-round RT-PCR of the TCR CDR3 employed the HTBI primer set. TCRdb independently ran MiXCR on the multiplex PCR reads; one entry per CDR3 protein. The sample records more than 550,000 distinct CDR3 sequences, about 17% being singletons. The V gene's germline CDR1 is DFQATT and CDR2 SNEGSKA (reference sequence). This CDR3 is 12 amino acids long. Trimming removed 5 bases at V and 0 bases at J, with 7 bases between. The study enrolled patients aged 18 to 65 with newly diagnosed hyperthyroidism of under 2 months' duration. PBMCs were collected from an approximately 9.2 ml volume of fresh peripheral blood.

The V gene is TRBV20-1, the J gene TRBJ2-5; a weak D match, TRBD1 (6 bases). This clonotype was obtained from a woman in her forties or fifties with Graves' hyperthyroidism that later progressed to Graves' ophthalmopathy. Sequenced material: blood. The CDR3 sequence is CSASGDQETQYF. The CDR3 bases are TGCAGTGCTTCAGGGGACCAAGAGACCCAGTACTTC.